A selection of T cell receptor beta chains follows, all from one sample in a study of CD8 T cells in Susac syndrome. Each CDR3 protein gets one entry after TCRdb re-called the immunoSEQ multiplex PCR reads with MiXCR. Of some 130,000 distinct CDR3 sequences listed, about 94% were seen once; the top ten hold 0.095% to 0.15%. The sample comprised CD4+ T cells from PBMCs. The receptor set was obtained from a human donor with multiple sclerosis. The CDR3 runs from the conserved cysteine through the conserved F or W. Fields, in order: V gene, CDR3 protein.

>TRBV29-1
CSFKGPGANVLTF
>TRBV24-1
CATSDSGTGGWNEQFF
>TRBV7-6
CASSALTGYQETQYF
>TRBV6-2/TRBV6-3
CASSQTGYEQYF
>TRBV7-3
CASSPDPNTEAFF
>TRBV28
CATEGTLVPRVF
>TRBV30
CAWSPDNTEAFF
>TRBV20-1
CSAGRRGNEKLFF
>TRBV6-5
CASSYTTGATIYEQYF
>TRBV5-1
CASSSGTSGVEQFF
>TRBV6-2/TRBV6-3
CASSPGTTDKGEQFF
>TRBV12-3/TRBV12-4
CASRYRQGINSPLHF
>TRBV7-7
CASSLGQGRADTQYF
>TRBV10-3
CAISDLRRGSSGYTF
>TRBV12-3/TRBV12-4
CASSPAGQGYNEQFF
>TRBV10-3
CAISDPTDGGTIYF